Below, one T cell receptor beta chain is given with its context. Antigen: not known. These data belong to a study of OX40 agonist ivuxolimab in advanced cancers. Whole-study findings and limits: CD8+ T cells were the subset that, on average, had more expanded clones than CD4+. Partly responding patients at 0.1-3.0 mg/kg showed some of the smallest clonal expansion.

The repertoire was sequenced with immunoSEQ multiplex PCR; TCRdb's copy has only in-frame clones and lacks some. Of 20,000 to 25,000 clones detected, more than 65% appear once; the ten largest clones hold roughly 9.8%. Autoimmune disease history or systemic immunosuppression meant exclusion. The germline gives CDR1 SGHTA, CDR2 FQGTGA. Trimming cost V 5 bases and J 9 bases; bases outside gene matches: 6. The CDR3 sequence is 14 residues long. The chain combines TRBV7-3 with TRBJ1-6; 8 nucleotides match TRBD1. This TCR was recovered from an adult with an advanced solid tumor such as melanoma, head and neck, liver or kidney cancer. The sample in question was CD4+ or CD8+ T cells sorted from blood, obtained in a trial of the OX40 agonist ivuxolimab. The CDR3 nucleotides read TGTGCCAGCAGCCCCGGGACAGGAGCTTCACCCCTCCACTTT. This codes for CASSPGTGASPLHF.